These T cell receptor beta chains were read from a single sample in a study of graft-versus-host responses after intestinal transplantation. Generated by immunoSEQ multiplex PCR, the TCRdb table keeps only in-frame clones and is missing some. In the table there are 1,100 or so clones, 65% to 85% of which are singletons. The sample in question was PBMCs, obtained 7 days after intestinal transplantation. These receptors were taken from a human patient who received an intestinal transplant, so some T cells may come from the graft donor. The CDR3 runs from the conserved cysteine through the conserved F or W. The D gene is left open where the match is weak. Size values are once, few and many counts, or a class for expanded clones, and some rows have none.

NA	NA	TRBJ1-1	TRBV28	CASSPHPTGPYTEAFF	TGTGCCAGCAGTCCCCACCCGACAGGCCCTTACACTGAAGCTTTCTTT
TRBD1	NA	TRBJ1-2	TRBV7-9	CASSLQDREDGYTF	TGTGCCAGCAGCTTACAGGACAGGGAGGACGGCTACACCTTC
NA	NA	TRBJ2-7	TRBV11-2	CASSLLPGTAGQYF	TGTGCCAGCAGCTTACTCCCTGGCACTGCGGGGCAGTACTTC
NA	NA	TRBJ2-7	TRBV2	CASSETRDYEQYF	TGTGCCAGCAGTGAGACCAGGGACTACGAGCAGTACTTC
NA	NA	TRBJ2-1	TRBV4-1	CASSHLGPPRLYNEQFF	TGCGCCAGCAGCCATCTAGGACCCCCCCGACTGTACAATGAGCAGTTCTTC
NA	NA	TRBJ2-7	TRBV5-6	CASSFGRASYEQYF	TGTGCCAGCAGCTTCGGGCGGGCCTCATACGAGCAGTACTTC
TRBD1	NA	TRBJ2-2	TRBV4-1	CASSQAAPGQVNTGELFF	TGCGCCAGCAGCCAAGCGGCGCCGGGACAGGTGAACACCGGGGAGCTGTTTTTT
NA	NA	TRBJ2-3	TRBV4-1	CASSQGRCGQSTPTNTDTQYF	TGCGCCAGCAGCCAAGGTCGATGTGGGCAGTCAACCCCTACTAACACAGATACGCAGTATTTT
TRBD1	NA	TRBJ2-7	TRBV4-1	CASSETGDFYEQYF	TGCGCCAGCAGCGAGACAGGGGACTTCTACGAGCAGTACTTC
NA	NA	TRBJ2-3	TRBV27	CASSLLGAGGTDTQYF	TGTGCCAGCAGTTTACTCGGCGCAGGGGGCACAGATACGCAGTATTTT
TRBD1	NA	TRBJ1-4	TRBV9	CASSVVGQGAEKLFF	TGTGCCAGCAGCGTAGTAGGCCAGGGGGCCGAAAAACTGTTTTTT
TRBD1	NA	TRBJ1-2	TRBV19	CASSFSTGVMSYTF	TGTGCCAGTAGTTTCTCGACAGGGGTGATGAGCTACACCTTC
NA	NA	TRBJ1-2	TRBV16	CASSHNFLDGYTF	TGTGCCAGCAGCCATAACTTTCTGGATGGCTACACCTTC
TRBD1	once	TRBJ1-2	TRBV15	CATSRLDRAYYGYTF	TGTGCCACCAGCAGACTGGACAGGGCCTACTATGGCTACACCTTC
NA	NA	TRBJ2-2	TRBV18	CASSSITRASNTGELFF	TGTGCCAGCTCCTCCATAACCAGGGCTTCGAACACCGGGGAGCTGTTTTTT
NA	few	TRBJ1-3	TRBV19	CASSIEGSSGNTIYF	TGTGCCAGTAGTATTGAGGGCTCCTCTGGAAACACCATATATTTT
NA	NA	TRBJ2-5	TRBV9	CASSVGHSEYQETQYF	TGTGCCAGCAGCGTAGGACACTCGGAATACCAAGAGACCCAGTACTTC
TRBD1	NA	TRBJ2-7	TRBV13	CASSHRDSSYEQYF	TGTGCCAGCAGCCATCGGGACAGCTCCTACGAGCAGTACTTC
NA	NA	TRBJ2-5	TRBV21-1	CASSKEGGNKETQYF	TGTGCCAGCAGCAAAGAAGGGGGGAATAAGGAGACCCAGTACTTC
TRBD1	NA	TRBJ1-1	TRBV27	CASSLLTGEYTEAFF	TGTGCCAGCAGTTTATTAACAGGGGAGTACACTGAAGCTTTCTTT
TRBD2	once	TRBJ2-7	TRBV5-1	CASSLGGGSYEQYF	TGCGCCAGCAGCTTGGGGGGGGGATCTTACGAGCAGTACTTC
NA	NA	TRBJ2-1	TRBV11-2	CASSPGGTLYNEQFF	TGTGCCAGCAGCCCCGGAGGGACTCTGTACAATGAGCAGTTCTTC
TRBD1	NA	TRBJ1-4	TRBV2	CASKPDRGSEKLFF	TGTGCCAGCAAACCCGACAGGGGGAGTGAAAAACTGTTTTTT
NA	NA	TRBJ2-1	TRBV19	CASSPTVEGPGSYNEQFF	TGTGCCAGTAGTCCTACGGTCGAGGGCCCCGGCTCCTACAATGAGCAGTTCTTC
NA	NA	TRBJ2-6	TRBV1	CTSSRANVLTF	TGCACCAGCAGTCGGGCCAACGTCCTGACTTTC
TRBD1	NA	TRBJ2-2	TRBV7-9	CASSLGQGGTGELFF	TGTGCCAGCAGCCTTGGACAGGGGGGCACCGGGGAGCTGTTTTTT
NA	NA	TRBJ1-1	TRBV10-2	CASSEPQMNTEAFF	TGCGCCAGCAGTGAGCCCCAGATGAACACTGAAGCTTTCTTT
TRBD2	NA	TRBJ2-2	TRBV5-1	CASSLGGRLDTGELFF	TGCGCCAGCAGCTTGGGCGGGAGGTTAGACACCGGGGAGCTGTTTTTT
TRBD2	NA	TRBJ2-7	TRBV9	CASSVAGGPGGYEQYF	TGTGCCAGCAGCGTCGCGGGAGGCCCAGGAGGGTACGAGCAGTACTTC
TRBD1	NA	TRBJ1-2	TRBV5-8	CASSPMPGTGNYGYTF	TGTGCCAGCAGCCCTATGCCCGGGACAGGGAACTATGGCTACACCTTC
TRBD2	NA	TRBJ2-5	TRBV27	CASSPEIAGGQETQYF	TGTGCCAGCAGTCCCGAGATAGCGGGGGGGCAAGAGACCCAGTACTTC
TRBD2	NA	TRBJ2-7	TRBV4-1	CASSQEGAGYTYEQYF	TGCGCCAGCAGCCAAGAAGGAGCGGGGTATACCTACGAGCAGTACTTC
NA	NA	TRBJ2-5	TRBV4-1	CASSQGFGEETQYF	TGCGCCAGCAGCCAAGGTTTCGGGGAAGAGACCCAGTACTTC
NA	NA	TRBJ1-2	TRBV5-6	CASSFRQNYGYTF	TGTGCCAGCAGCTTTCGACAGAACTATGGCTACACCTTC
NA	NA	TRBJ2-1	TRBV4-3	CASSPLEGGGNNEQFF	TGCGCCAGCAGCCCCCTTGAGGGAGGAGGGAACAATGAGCAGTTCTTC
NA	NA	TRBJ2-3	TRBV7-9	CASRTGTKSYTDTQYF	TGTGCCAGCAGAACCGGGACCAAGTCTTACACAGATACGCAGTATTTT
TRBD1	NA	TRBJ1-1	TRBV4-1	CASSRGQGNTEAFF	TGCGCCAGCAGCCGGGGACAGGGGAACACTGAAGCTTTCTTT